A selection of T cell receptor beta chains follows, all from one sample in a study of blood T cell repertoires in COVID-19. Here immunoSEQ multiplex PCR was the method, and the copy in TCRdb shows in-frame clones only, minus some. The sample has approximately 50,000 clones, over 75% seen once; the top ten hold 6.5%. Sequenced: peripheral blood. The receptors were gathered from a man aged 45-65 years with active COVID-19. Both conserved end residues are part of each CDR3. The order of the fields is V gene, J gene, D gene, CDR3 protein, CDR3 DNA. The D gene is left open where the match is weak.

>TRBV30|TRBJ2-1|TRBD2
CAWSLSGGLTNPPFF
TGTGCCTGGAGCTTGAGCGGGGGGCTGACTAACCCGCCGTTCTTC
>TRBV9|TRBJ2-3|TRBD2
CASSVVASGDGLDTQYF
TGTGCCAGCAGCGTAGTTGCTAGCGGGGACGGGCTGGATACGCAGTATTTT
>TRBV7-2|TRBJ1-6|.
CASSPEWGVEGRVHSPLHF
TGTGCCAGCAGCCCGGAGTGGGGGGTGGAGGGCAGGGTTCATTCACCCCTCCACTTT
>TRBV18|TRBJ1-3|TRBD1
CASSPPSRQGAGNTIYF
TGTGCCAGCTCACCACCGTCCCGGCAGGGGGCTGGAAACACCATATATTTT
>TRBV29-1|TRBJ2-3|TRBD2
CSVEGLAGEYTQYF
TGCAGCGTAGAGGGACTAGCGGGAGAATATACGCAGTATTTT
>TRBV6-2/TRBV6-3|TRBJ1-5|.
CASSYSRGSGASQHF
TGTGCCAGCAGTTACTCGAGGGGGTCCGGGGCCTCCCAGCATTTT
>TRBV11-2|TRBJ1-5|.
CASSLGADNQPQHF
TGTGCCAGCAGCTTAGGAGCGGACAATCAGCCCCAGCATTTT
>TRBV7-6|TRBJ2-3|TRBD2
CASSLDGLAGGSTDTQYF
TGTGCCAGCAGCTTAGATGGGCTAGCGGGAGGGTCCACAGATACGCAGTATTTT
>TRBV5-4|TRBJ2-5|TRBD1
CASSLGDRVETQYF
TGTGCCAGCAGCTTGGGTGACAGGGTGGAGACCCAGTACTTC
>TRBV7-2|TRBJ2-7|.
CASSPGGPGYEQYF
TGTGCCAGCAGCCCCGGAGGGCCGGGTTACGAGCAGTACTTC
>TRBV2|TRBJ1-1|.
CASSEGDNTEAFF
TGTGCCAGCAGTGAAGGCGATAACACTGAAGCTTTCTTT
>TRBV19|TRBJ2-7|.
CASSIAGGNSYEQYF
TGTGCCAGTAGTATAGCTGGCGGCAATTCCTACGAGCAGTACTTC
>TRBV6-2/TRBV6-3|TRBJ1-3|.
CASSQQPNPGNTIYF
TGTGCCAGCAGTCAACAGCCGAACCCTGGAAACACCATATATTTT
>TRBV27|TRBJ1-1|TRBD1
CASSFMTGGTEAFF
TGTGCCAGCAGTTTCATGACAGGGGGGACTGAAGCTTTCTTT
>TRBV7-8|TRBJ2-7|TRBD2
CASSLLAGIIGNEQYF
TGTGCCAGCAGCTTACTAGCGGGAATTATCGGCAACGAGCAGTACTTC
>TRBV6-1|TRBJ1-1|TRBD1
CASSVPGTGNFQGAFF
TGTGCCAGCAGTGTCCCCGGGACAGGCAACTTCCAGGGAGCTTTCTTT